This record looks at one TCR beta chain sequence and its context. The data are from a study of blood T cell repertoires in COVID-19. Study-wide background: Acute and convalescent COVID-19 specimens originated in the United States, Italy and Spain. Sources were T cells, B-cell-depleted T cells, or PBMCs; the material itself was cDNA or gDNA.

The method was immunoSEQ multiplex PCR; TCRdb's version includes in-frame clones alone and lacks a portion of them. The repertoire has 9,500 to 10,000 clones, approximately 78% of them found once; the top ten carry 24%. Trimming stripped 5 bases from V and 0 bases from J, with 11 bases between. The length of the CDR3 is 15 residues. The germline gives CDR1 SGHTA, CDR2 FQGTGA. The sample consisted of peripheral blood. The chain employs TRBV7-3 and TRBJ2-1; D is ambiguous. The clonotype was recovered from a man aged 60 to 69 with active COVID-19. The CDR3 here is CASSPSPSSYNEQFF. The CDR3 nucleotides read TGTGCCAGCAGCCCATCACCGAGCTCCTACAATGAGCAGTTCTTC. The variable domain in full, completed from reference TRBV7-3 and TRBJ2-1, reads GAGVSQTPSNKVTEKGKYVELRCDPISGHTALYWYRQSLGQGPEFLIYFQGTGAADDSGLPNDRFFAVRPEGSVSTLKIQRTERGDSAVYLCASSPSPSSYNEQFFGPGTRLTVL.